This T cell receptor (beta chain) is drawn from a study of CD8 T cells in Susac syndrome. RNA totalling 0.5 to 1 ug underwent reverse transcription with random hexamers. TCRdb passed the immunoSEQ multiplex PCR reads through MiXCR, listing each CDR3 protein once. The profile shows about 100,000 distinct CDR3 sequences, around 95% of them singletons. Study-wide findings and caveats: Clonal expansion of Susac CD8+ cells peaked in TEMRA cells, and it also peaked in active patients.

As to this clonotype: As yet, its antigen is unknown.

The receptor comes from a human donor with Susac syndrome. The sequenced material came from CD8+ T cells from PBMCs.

As DNA, the CDR3 is TGCGCCAGCAGCCTCGGACACGCGGGTGTAGGAGGAACTGAAGCTTTCTTT. Translating gives CASSLGHAGVGGTEAFF. The V and J genes are TRBV5-1 and TRBJ1-1, with a weak D call TRBD1 (5 bases). The CDR3 runs to 17 residues. Germline V gives CDR1 SGHRS, CDR2 YFSETQ. V was trimmed by 4 bases and J by 5 bases, leaving 24 bases between them.